This entry describes one T cell receptor beta chain. The antigen is undetermined. This sample stems from a study of Tregs in tolerant kidney transplant recipients. Study overall: Related graft donors supplied nonmyeloablative bone marrow transplants, and mixed chimerism was transient.

Study results and limitations: Tolerant patients' donor-specific Tregs expanded beyond overall Tregs, suggesting antigen-driven growth. Biological reproducibility was not directly addressed in this study.

Clones were read by immunoSEQ multiplex PCR, and TCRdb kept only the in-frame ones, dropping some. The table includes about 69,000 clones, approximately 91% detected once. Thawed PBMCs were FACS-sorted into unstimulated CD4+CD25+CD127- regulatory T cells, CD4+CD25- non-regulatory cells, CD4 and CD8 cells. Germline lookup yields CDR1 SGHRS and CDR2 YFSETQ. The CDR3 sequence is 15 residues long. Trimming cost V 3 bases and J 1 base, with 13 bases left between them. The chain joins TRBV5-1 to TRBJ1-1; no clear D gene. The TCR sequence derives from a human donor who received a combined kidney and bone marrow transplant. Sequenced material: CD4+ T cells from blood, taken before the transplant. The CDR3 sequence is CASSWSTTANTEAFF. CDR3 DNA: TGCGCCAGCAGCTGGTCCACCACAGCGAACACTGAAGCTTTCTTT.